The present entry profiles one TCR beta chain with its context. Data came from immunoSEQ multiplex PCR; TCRdb stores just in-frame clones and leaves some out. This sample carries approximately 41,000 clones, around 89% of them seen once, and the ten largest clones take about 0.51%. The data are from a study of T cell changes during pregnancy in multiple sclerosis. The germline V gene encodes CDR1 SEHNR and CDR2 FQNEAQ (reference sequence). The CDR3 loop spans 15 amino acids. Trimming took 7 bases from V and 5 from J, leaving 18 bases between them. The chain links TRBV7-9 to TRBJ2-1, with D tentatively TRBD2 (5 bases). The source of this sequence is a female donor with multiple sclerosis, enrolled in a pregnancy study. The specimen was CD4+ T cells from peripheral blood mononuclear cells, collected in the second trimester of pregnancy. The CDR3 DNA is TGTGCCAGCACCCAGGATGGCGGGCGTCACAATGAGCAGTTCTTC. Amino acid sequence: CASTQDGGRHNEQFF.